A single sample is the source of the 26 T cell receptor beta chains below, sequenced in a study of CD8 T cells in ankylosing spondylitis. Using its own MiXCR run on the 5' RACE reads, TCRdb lists one record per CDR3 protein. Altogether under 300,000 distinct CDR3 sequences are present, about 10% being singletons, with the ten largest covering about 6.8%. The sequenced sample consisted of blood, either unsorted or a sorted T cell fraction (not recorded which). These receptors were taken from a male donor with ankylosing spondylitis or in good health (not recorded which).

This clonotype was found many times. The chain recombines TRBV7-3 with TRBJ2-2; D call uncertain. Germline assignment: CDR1 SGHTA and CDR2 FQGTGA. Trimming removed 3 bases from V and 5 bases from J, with 10 bases in between. The CDR3 covers 14 residues. CDR3 sequence: CASSFTGWTGELFF. The CDR3, as DNA: TGTGCCAGCAGCTTCACTGGGTGGACCGGGGAGCTGTTTTTT.

This clonotype was observed many times. The rearrangement joins TRBV5-5 to TRBJ2-5, with D uncertain. The V end was cut by 0 bases, the J end by 4 bases, with 7 bases between. Germline CDR1 SGHKS, CDR2 YYEKEE (reference sequence). The CDR3 length is 13 residues. CDR3 in DNA: TGTGCCAGCAGCTTGGGTATGGGAGAGACCCAGTACTTC. It encodes CASSLGMGETQYF.

This clonotype was detected only a few times. The chain employs TRBV25-1 and TRBJ1-4, with D unresolved. The V gene's germline CDR1 is MGHDK and CDR2 SYGVNS. This CDR3 has 13 residues. With 6 bases removed from V and 5 bases from J, the gap between germline ends came to 10 bases. The CDR3 nucleotides read TGTGCCAGCAGGACTGACGGGAATGAAAAACTGTTTTTT. It specifies CASRTDGNEKLFF.

The chain has TRBV4-1 and TRBJ2-7, with unresolved D. Germline V gene sequence: CDR1 MGHRA, CDR2 YSYEKL. CDR3 length: 16 residues. Trimming removed 0 bases from V and 5 bases from J, with 17 bases in between. CDR3 amino acids: CASSQEPVGSLDEQYF. The CDR3 bases are TGCGCCAGCAGCCAAGAGCCTGTGGGCAGCCTAGACGAGCAGTACTTC.

At least ten counts were recorded for this clonotype. The rearrangement uses TRBV12-3 or TRBV12-4 and TRBJ1-1, with D unresolved. Trimming removed 1 base at V and 3 bases at J, with 6 bases between. This CDR3 spans 13 amino acids. The CDR3 protein is CASSLVRDTEAFF. CDR3 in DNA: TGTGCCAGCAGTTTAGTCCGTGACACTGAAGCTTTCTTT.

This clonotype was observed a few times. The rearrangement joins TRBV11-1 to TRBJ2-4; D might be TRBD2 (5 bases). CDR1 and CDR2 (germline): SGHAT, FQDESV (reference sequence). Trimming stripped 5 bases from V and 0 bases from J, with 23 bases between. The CDR3 runs to 19 residues. The CDR3, as DNA: TGTGCCAGCAGCCCGGCTGGGAGACTAACTGGCCCAGCCAAAAACATTCAGTACTTC. This sequence encodes CASSPAGRLTGPAKNIQYF.

This clonotype has just a few counts. The CDR3 coding sequence is TGTGCCAGCAGCGTAGTGGGAAGCTACACCTTC. This sequence encodes CASSVVGSYTF. J is TRBJ1-2 and V is TRBV9; D is unresolved. The V and J ends lost 0 bases and 9 bases respectively, with 6 bases between them. CDR1 and CDR2 from the germline V gene are SGDLS and YYNGEE. This CDR3 contains 11 residues.

In this sample, this clonotype turned up many times. V gene TRBV29-1 combines with J gene TRBJ2-5, with D uncertain. The CDR3 extends over 12 amino acids. The V gene's germline CDR1 is SQVTM and CDR2 ANQGSEA. V lost 3 bases and J lost 2, with 7 bases in between. The CDR3 bases are TGCAGCGTTGACAGTGGGCAAGAGACCCAGTACTTC. Amino acid sequence: CSVDSGQETQYF.

This clonotype was observed many times. J is TRBJ1-2 and V is TRBV12-3 or TRBV12-4; the match to TRBD1 covers 12 bases. The CDR3 has 15 amino acids. The V segment lost 6 bases and the J segment 4 bases; nucleotides outside the gene matches: 6. CDR3 protein: CASRTGTGGFYGYTF. In DNA, the CDR3 is TGTGCCAGCAGGACCGGGACAGGGGGCTTCTATGGCTACACCTTC.

V is TRBV7-2 and J is TRBJ2-7; D perhaps matches TRBD1 (6 bases). Germline V lookup: CDR1 SGHTA, CDR2 FQGNSA. CDR3 length: 15 residues. The V gene lost 6 bases and the J gene lost 5 bases, with 20 bases spanning the gap. CDR3 sequence (DNA): TGTGCCAGCAGTCTGACTGCTGGGGGCGTCCACGAGCAGTACTTC. This encodes CASSLTAGGVHEQYF.

This clonotype showed up many times. The V and J genes are TRBV11-2 and TRBJ2-2, with D perhaps matching TRBD2 (5 bases). V lost 4 bases and J lost 2, with 20 bases in between. Germline V CDR1 and CDR2: SGHAT, FQNNGV. This CDR3 comprises 18 residues. The CDR3 reads CASSSERRASGNTGELFF. The CDR3 nucleotides read TGTGCCAGCAGCTCCGAACGTCGGGCGTCGGGAAACACCGGGGAGCTGTTTTTT.

This clonotype was seen ten or more times. The chain couples TRBV4-1 to TRBJ2-2, with unresolved D. Looked up from germline, CDR1 is MGHRA and CDR2 is YSYEKL. The CDR3 runs to 16 residues. Trimming removed 1 base at V and 7 bases at J, with 16 bases between. In DNA, the CDR3 is TGCGCCAGCAGCCAAGTACGATACGATCGTCTCGGGGAGCTGTTTTTT. Its protein product is CASSQVRYDRLGELFF.

This clonotype appeared a few times. V is TRBV20-1 and J is TRBJ2-7, with a possible D match to TRBD1 (6 bases). The germline CDR1 and CDR2 sequences are DFQATT and SNEGSKA (reference sequence). V dropped 5 bases and J dropped 0 bases, with 20 bases sitting between them. The length of the CDR3 is 16 residues. Here the CDR3 reads CSAQGHALLSSYEQYF. The CDR3 region has the DNA TGCAGTGCTCAGGGGCACGCGTTACTGAGCTCCTACGAGCAGTACTTC.

This clonotype was seen at least ten times. CDR3 sequence: CASSIPGSQSQHF. DNA for the CDR3: TGTGCCAGTAGTATTCCCGGATCGCAGTCCCAGCATTTT. The genes are TRBV19 and TRBJ1-5; D gene ambiguous. The CDR3 extends over 13 amino acids. V was pared by 3 bases and J by 11 bases, with 14 bases between. Germline CDR1 reads LNHDA; CDR2 reads SQIVND (reference sequence).

This clonotype occurred many times. The J gene is TRBJ2-7, the V gene TRBV10-3; D is uncertain. Germline V CDR1 and CDR2: ENHRY, SYGVKD. The CDR3 covers 14 residues. Trimming shortened V by 3 bases and J by 1 base, and 10 bases separated the two germline ends. The CDR3 coding sequence is TGTGCCATCAGTGATGAGGCGTTGTCCTACGAGCAGTACTTC. It codes for CAISDEALSYEQYF.

Ten or more counts support this clonotype. This chain uses TRBV7-9 with TRBJ2-1; 8 bases fit TRBD1. The V and J ends lost 5 bases and 6 bases, in that order; junction bases with no gene match: 6. The CDR3 covers 14 residues. The germline CDR1 and CDR2 sequences are SEHNR and FQNEAQ (reference sequence). This chain's CDR3 is CASSQGQVGNEQFF. CDR3 bases: TGTGCCAGCAGCCAGGGACAGGTGGGCAATGAGCAGTTCTTC.

In this sample, this clonotype turned up many times. V is TRBV5-6 and J is TRBJ2-5, with D unclear. CDR3 length: 17 amino acids. In germline, CDR1 is SGHDT, CDR2 YYEEEE. V was trimmed by 4 bases and J by 5 bases, leaving 24 bases between them. Here the CDR3 reads CASSLVLSTDSIETQYF. The CDR3 DNA is TGTGCCAGCAGCCTGGTCTTATCGACGGATTCCATTGAGACCCAGTACTTC.

This chain joins TRBV25-1 and TRBJ2-7; D is possibly TRBD2 (7 bases). Trimming took off 5 bases at V and 0 bases at J, with 11 bases between the two ends. This CDR3 is 14 amino acids long. Germline CDR1 and CDR2: MGHDK and SYGVNS. DNA for the CDR3: TGTGCCAGCAGTAAGGGGGGGGCCTCCTACGAGCAGTACTTC. Translated: CASSKGGASYEQYF.

As to this clonotype: Being one base from a much bigger clone, this may be a read error. The genes are TRBV3-1 and TRBJ2-7, with 9 nucleotides matching TRBD2. Germline V lookup: CDR1 LGHDT, CDR2 YNNKEL (reference sequence). The CDR3 loop spans 18 amino acids. The CDR3: CTSSQSSGKPRIQYEQYF. In nucleotides, the CDR3 is TGTACCAGCAGCCAATCTAGCGGGAAACCCAGAATTCAATACGAGCAGTACTTC.

This clonotype has ten or more counts. The V and J genes are TRBV12-3 or TRBV12-4 and TRBJ2-3; D gene unclear. The CDR3 totals 14 residues. V lost 0 bases, J lost 7 bases, and 11 bases lay in between. CDR3 loop: CASSLAPVGNTQYF. As DNA, the CDR3 is TGTGCCAGCAGTTTAGCTCCTGTGGGGAATACGCAGTATTTT.

This chain connects TRBV5-1 to TRBJ1-2, with D unresolved. Per the germline V gene, CDR1 is SGHRS and CDR2 is YFSETQ. V was cut by 4 bases and J by 0 bases, with 10 bases left in between. The CDR3 has 14 residues. In DNA form, the CDR3 reads TGCGCCAGCAGCGAGAGCACAGCTAACTATGGCTACACCTTC. Amino acids: CASSESTANYGYTF.

This clonotype has a count of ten or more. The chain combines TRBV5-5 with TRBJ1-1; D is unclear. The germline V gene has CDR1 SGHKS and CDR2 YYEKEE (reference sequence). Trimming pared 4 bases from V and 3 bases from J, leaving 10 bases between. The CDR3 length is 13 residues. CDR3 nucleotide sequence: TGTGCCAGCAGCCCTGTTGGCGACACTGAAGCTTTCTTT. Translated, it gives CASSPVGDTEAFF.

In this sample, this clonotype turned up many times. The rearrangement joins TRBV20-1 to TRBJ2-2; 8 bases align to TRBD2. Germline-derived CDR1 and CDR2 are DFQATT and SNEGSKA (reference sequence). CDR3 length: 15 residues. After removal of 1 base from V and 4 bases from J, the junction contained 5 bases not matched to a gene. CDR3 sequence (DNA): TGCAGTGCTAGAGGCCCACTAGCGGTCACCGGGGAGCTGTTTTTT. Translating it yields CSARGPLAVTGELFF.

This clonotype was counted at least ten times. The J gene is TRBJ2-1, the V gene TRBV7-9, with a weak D call TRBD2 (5 bases). The germline V gene encodes CDR1 SEHNR and CDR2 FQNEAQ (reference sequence). This CDR3 is built from 12 residues. Trimming left V 3 bases short and J 10 bases short, with 10 bases between. The CDR3 bases are TGTGCCAGCAGCTTCCCTAGCTTGGAGCAGTTCTTC. Protein product: CASSFPSLEQFF.

This clonotype was picked up a small number of times. The chain combines TRBV4-2 with TRBJ2-1; 10 bases line up with TRBD2. V was pared by 2 bases and J by 6 bases, with 10 bases of the junction left unmatched. The germline V gene encodes CDR1 LGHNA and CDR2 YNFKEQ. The CDR3 is 17 amino acids. DNA of the CDR3: TGTGCCAGCAGCCAATCCCCCGCTAGCGGGAGCCGCAATGAGCAGTTCTTC. Its protein product is CASSQSPASGSRNEQFF.

This clonotype was counted at least ten times. The chain couples TRBV20-1 to TRBJ2-3; D gene unclear. The CDR3 runs to 11 residues. The germline V gene has CDR1 DFQATT and CDR2 SNEGSKA (reference sequence). Here the CDR3 reads CRPTSGDTQYF. As DNA, the CDR3 is TGCAGGCCGACGAGTGGAGATACGCAGTATTTT.